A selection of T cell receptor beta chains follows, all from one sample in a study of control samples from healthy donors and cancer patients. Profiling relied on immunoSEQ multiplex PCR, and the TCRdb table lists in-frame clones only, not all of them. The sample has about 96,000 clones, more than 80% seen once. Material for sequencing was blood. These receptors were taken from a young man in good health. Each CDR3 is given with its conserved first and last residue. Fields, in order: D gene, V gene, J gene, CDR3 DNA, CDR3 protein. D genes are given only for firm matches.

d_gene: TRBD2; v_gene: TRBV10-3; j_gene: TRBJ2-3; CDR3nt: TGTGCCATCAGTGAGAGCGGGACCAGCACAGATACGCAGTATTTT; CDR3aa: CAISESGTSTDTQYF
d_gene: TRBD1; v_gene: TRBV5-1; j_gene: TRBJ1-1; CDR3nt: TGCGCCAGCAGCTTTATTGCCGGGACAGACTACACTGAAGCTTTCTTT; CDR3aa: CASSFIAGTDYTEAFF
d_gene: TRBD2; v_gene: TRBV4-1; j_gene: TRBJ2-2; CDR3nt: TGCGCCAGCAGGCTAAGCGGGGGAAACACCGGGGAGCTGTTTTTT; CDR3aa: CASRLSGGNTGELFF
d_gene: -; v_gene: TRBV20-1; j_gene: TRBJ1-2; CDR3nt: TGCAGTGCTATGACTAACTATGGCTACACCTTC; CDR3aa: CSAMTNYGYTF
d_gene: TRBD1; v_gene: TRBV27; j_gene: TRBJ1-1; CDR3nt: TGTGCCAGCGCGGACAGGGGCAACACTGAAGCTTTCTTT; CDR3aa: CASADRGNTEAFF
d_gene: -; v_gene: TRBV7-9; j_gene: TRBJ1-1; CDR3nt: TGTGCCAGCAGCTTTCCGACAGGATTGAACACTGAAGCTTTCTTT; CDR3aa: CASSFPTGLNTEAFF
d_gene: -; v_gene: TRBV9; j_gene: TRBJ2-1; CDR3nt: TGTGCCAGCAGCGGGGCAGAGCAGTTCTTC; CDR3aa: CASSGAEQFF
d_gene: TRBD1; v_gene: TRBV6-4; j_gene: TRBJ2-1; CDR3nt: TGTGCCAGCAGTGCCGGACAGGGGGGAGGGTCGGATGAGCAGTTCTTC; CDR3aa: CASSAGQGGGSDEQFF
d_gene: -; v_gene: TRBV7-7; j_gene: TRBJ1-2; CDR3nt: TGTGCTAGCAGCTTTTTTGCAAGCAATGGCTACACCTTC; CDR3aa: CASSFFASNGYTF
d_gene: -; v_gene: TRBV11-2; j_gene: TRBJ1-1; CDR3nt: TGTGCCAGCAGCTTCCGGTTAGGGGTTGAAGCTTTCTTT; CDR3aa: CASSFRLGVEAFF